The rows below give T cell receptor beta chains drawn from one sample of a study of cytomegalovirus exposure and HLA in healthy donors. Method: immunoSEQ multiplex PCR; TCRdb's copy keeps in-frame clones and lacks some. This sample has around 67,000 clones; 75% to 80% occur once, and the top ten carry roughly 8%. The sample consisted of PBMCs. The receptors shown here come from a young man in good health and CMV-seropositive. The CDR3 runs from the conserved cysteine through the conserved F or W. The D gene is left open where the match is weak. Some rows have no size entry. The others give once, few or many, or a class for an expanded clone.

clone size	J gene	V gene	D gene	CDR3 protein	CDR3 DNA
.	TRBJ2-3	TRBV2	.	CASRGVGQDTQYF	TGTGCCAGCAGAGGGGTTGGGCAAGATACGCAGTATTTT
.	TRBJ1-2	TRBV14	TRBD1	CASSHKTGGGYTF	TGTGCCAGCAGCCATAAAACAGGGGGTGGCTACACCTTC
once	TRBJ1-1	TRBV13	TRBD1	CASSRRDREAFF	TGTGCCAGCAGCCGCCGGGACAGAGAAGCTTTCTTT
.	TRBJ1-5	TRBV10-2	TRBD1	CASSAGTASGQPQHF	TGCGCCAGCAGCGCCGGGACAGCCTCGGGTCAGCCCCAGCATTTT
.	TRBJ1-5	TRBV29-1	TRBD1	CSVEGHPGTVYSNQPQHF	TGCAGCGTTGAAGGCCACCCCGGGACAGTTTATAGCAATCAGCCCCAGCATTTT
.	TRBJ2-5	TRBV6-5	TRBD2	CASSPTSGGEETQYF	TGTGCCAGCAGCCCTACTAGCGGGGGGGAAGAGACCCAGTACTTC
.	TRBJ1-2	TRBV7-6	.	CASSLTGESDGYTF	TGTGCCAGCAGCTTAACAGGCGAAAGTGACGGCTACACCTTC
.	TRBJ1-4	TRBV30	.	CAWRAAGPDEKLFF	TGTGCCTGGAGGGCCGCGGGGCCGGATGAAAAACTGTTTTTT
.	TRBJ2-3	TRBV9	TRBD2	CASTASGGTDTQYF	TGTGCCAGCACAGCTAGCGGGGGCACAGATACGCAGTATTTT
.	TRBJ1-1	TRBV7-8	.	CASSPAPAGVMNTEAFF	TGTGCCAGCAGCCCTGCCCCAGCCGGGGTAATGAACACTGAAGCTTTCTTT
.	TRBJ2-3	TRBV30	TRBD2	CAWSRTSLTDTQYF	TGTGCCTGGAGCCGGACTAGCTTGACAGATACGCAGTATTTT
.	TRBJ1-5	TRBV5-8	.	CASSLPGSNQPQHF	TGTGCCAGCAGCCTGCCAGGGTCGAATCAGCCCCAGCATTTT
.	TRBJ2-1	TRBV5-1	TRBD2	CASSSDLTSGSLYNEQFF	TGCGCCAGCAGCTCGGATTTGACTAGCGGGAGTCTCTACAATGAGCAGTTCTTC
.	TRBJ1-5	TRBV2	.	CASSRQTGGNQPQHF	TGTGCCAGCAGCCGCCAGACAGGAGGCAATCAGCCCCAGCATTTT
.	TRBJ2-7	TRBV10-1	TRBD1	CASSEGKGTGVYEQYF	TGCGCCAGCAGTGAAGGGAAGGGGACAGGGGTCTACGAGCAGTACTTC
.	TRBJ1-5	TRBV7-9	TRBD1	CASSSTGQGGQPQHF	TGTGCCAGCAGCTCTACGGGACAGGGGGGACAGCCCCAGCATTTT
once	TRBJ1-1	TRBV27	TRBD1	CASSLGNEGAAFF	TGTGCCAGCAGTTTAGGGAACGAGGGGGCAGCTTTCTTT
.	TRBJ2-7	TRBV5-1	TRBD1	CASGPGQGYEQYF	TGCGCCAGCGGGCCGGGACAGGGCTACGAGCAGTACTTC
.	TRBJ2-1	TRBV19	.	CASSIQAEAYNEQFF	TGTGCCAGTAGTATACAGGCAGAAGCTTACAATGAGCAGTTCTTC
.	TRBJ2-7	TRBV30	TRBD2	CAWRLAGGTYEQYF	TGTGCCTGGCGGCTAGCGGGGGGAACCTACGAGCAGTACTTC
few	TRBJ1-2	TRBV29-1	.	CSVVRDSGYTYGYTF	TGCAGCGTTGTAAGAGATAGCGGGTATACCTATGGCTACACCTTC
once	TRBJ1-2	TRBV29-1	.	CSVVGGGGGYDYTF	TGCAGCGTTGTGGGGGGTGGCGGGGGCTATGACTACACCTTC
.	TRBJ2-1	TRBV4-1	.	CASSQALSGGSNEQFF	TGCGCCAGCAGCCAAGCTCTGTCAGGCGGGTCAAATGAGCAGTTCTTC
.	TRBJ2-7	TRBV28	TRBD2	CAAGGARDEQYF	TGTGCCGCCGGGGGGGCCCGGGACGAGCAGTACTTC
once	TRBJ1-1	TRBV29-1	TRBD1	CSVVRQGMGTEAFF	TGCAGCGTTGTAAGACAGGGGATGGGCACTGAAGCTTTCTTT
.	TRBJ1-3	TRBV7-8	.	CASSTTTNSGNTIYF	TGTGCCAGCAGCACAACCACAAACTCTGGAAACACCATATATTTT
.	TRBJ1-4	TRBV29-1	TRBD1	CTVLNRGSEKLFF	TGCACCGTTTTGAACAGGGGGTCTGAAAAACTGTTTTTT
.	TRBJ1-4	TRBV6-5	.	CASSYGQGTNEKLFF	TGTGCCAGCAGTTACGGGCAGGGAACTAATGAAAAACTGTTTTTT
few	TRBJ2-7	TRBV10-3	TRBD1	CAIRGRQGNEQYF	TGTGCCATCAGAGGACGACAGGGCAACGAGCAGTACTTC
.	TRBJ1-2	TRBV30	TRBD1	CAWSPGQGDYGYTF	TGTGCCTGGAGCCCTGGACAGGGAGACTATGGCTACACCTTC
.	TRBJ2-7	TRBV7-9	TRBD2	CASSPTSGSEQYF	TGTGCCAGCAGCCCGACTAGCGGGAGCGAGCAGTACTTC
.	TRBJ1-2	TRBV30	.	CAWLSGHGYTF	TGTGCCTGGTTAAGCGGCCATGGCTACACCTTC
few	TRBJ1-4	TRBV5-8	.	CASSLAAGGATNEKLFF	TGTGCCAGCAGCTTGGCGGCGGGCGGCGCAACTAATGAAAAACTGTTTTTT
few	TRBJ1-5	TRBV30	.	CAWSGGGVSNQPQHF	TGTGCCTGGAGTGGAGGAGGGGTTAGCAATCAGCCCCAGCATTTT
.	TRBJ2-7	TRBV6-1	TRBD1	CATLPDRGRYEQYF	TGTGCCACGCTGCCGGACAGGGGACGTTACGAGCAGTACTTC
.	TRBJ1-2	TRBV7-2	TRBD1	CASSPDREVGYTF	TGTGCCAGCAGCCCAGACAGGGAGGTTGGCTACACCTTC